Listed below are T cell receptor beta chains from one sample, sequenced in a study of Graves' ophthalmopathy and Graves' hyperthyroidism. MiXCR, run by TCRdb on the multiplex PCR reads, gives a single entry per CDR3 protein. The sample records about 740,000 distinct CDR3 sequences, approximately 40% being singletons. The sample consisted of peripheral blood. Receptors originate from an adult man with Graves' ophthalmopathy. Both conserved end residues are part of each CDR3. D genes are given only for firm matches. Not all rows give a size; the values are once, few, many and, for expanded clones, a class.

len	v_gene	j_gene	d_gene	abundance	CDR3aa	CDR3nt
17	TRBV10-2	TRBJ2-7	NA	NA	CASSARGVARVYYGQYF	TGTGCCAGCAGTGCTCGTGGGGTTGCCAGGGTATACTACGGGCAGTACTTC
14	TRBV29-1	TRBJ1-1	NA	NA	CSVVPVREFTEAFF	TGCAGCGTTGTTCCGGTCAGGGAATTCACTGAAGCTTTCTTT
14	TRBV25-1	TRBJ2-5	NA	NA	CASSPTTAKETQYF	TGTGCCAGCAGTCCCACGACAGCTAAGGAGACCCAGTACTTC
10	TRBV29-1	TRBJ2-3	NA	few	CSAVADTQYF	TGCAGCGCCGTAGCGGATACGCAGTATTTT
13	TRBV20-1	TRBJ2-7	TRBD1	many	CSAGQDSSYEQYF	TGCAGTGCCGGACAGGATAGCTCCTACGAGCAGTACTTC
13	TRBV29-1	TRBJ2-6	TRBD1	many	CSVVQGGSNVLTF	TGCAGCGTTGTACAGGGGGGTTCCAACGTCCTGACTTTC
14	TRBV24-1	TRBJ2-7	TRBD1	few	CATSEATGNDEQYF	TGTGCCACCAGTGAGGCGACAGGGAACGACGAGCAGTACTTC
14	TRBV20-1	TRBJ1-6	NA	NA	CSANTGRENSPLHF	TGCAGTGCTAATACGGGACGGGAGAATTCACCCCTCCACTTT
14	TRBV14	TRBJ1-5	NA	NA	CASSQVRLGWPQHF	TGTGCCAGCAGCCAAGTCAGGTTAGGGTGGCCCCAGCATTTT
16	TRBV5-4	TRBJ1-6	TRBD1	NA	CASSFGQGKNNSPLHF	TGTGCCAGCAGCTTCGGACAGGGAAAGAATAATTCACCCCTCCACTTT
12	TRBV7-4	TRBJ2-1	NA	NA	CASSLAGHEQFF	TGTGCCAGCAGCTTAGCGGGGCATGAGCAGTTCTTC
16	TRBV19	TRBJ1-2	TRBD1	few	CASSLGQGRSGYGYTF	TGTGCCAGTAGTTTGGGACAGGGACGGAGTGGCTATGGCTACACCTTC
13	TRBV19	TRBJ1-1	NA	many	CASSIESTTEAFF	TGTGCCAGTAGTATTGAGTCGACCACTGAAGCTTTCTTT
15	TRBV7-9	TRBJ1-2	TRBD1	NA	CASSLTGGIYYGYTF	TGTGCCAGCAGCTTAACAGGGGGCATTTACTATGGCTACACCTTC
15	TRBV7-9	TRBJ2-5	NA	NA	CASSSTRMYQETQYF	TGTGCCAGCAGCTCGACTAGAATGTACCAAGAGACCCAGTACTTC
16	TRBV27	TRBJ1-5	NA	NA	CASQITGLYSNQPQHF	TGTGCCAGCCAAATCACAGGATTGTATAGCAATCAGCCCCAGCATTTT
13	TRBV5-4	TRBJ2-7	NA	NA	CASSRRTDYEQYF	TGTGCCAGCAGCAGACGGACGGACTACGAGCAGTACTTC
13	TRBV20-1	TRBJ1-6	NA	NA	CSARDLHDSPLHF	TGCAGTGCTAGAGATCTACACGATTCACCCCTCCACTTT
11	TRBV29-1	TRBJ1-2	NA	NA	CSVVQGTGYTF	TGCAGCGTTGTCCAGGGGACCGGCTACACCTTC
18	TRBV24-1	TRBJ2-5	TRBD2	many	CATSDPKPIAGGQETQYF	TGTGCCACCAGTGATCCAAAGCCTATAGCGGGGGGTCAAGAGACCCAGTACTTC
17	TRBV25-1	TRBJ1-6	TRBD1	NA	CASSLAGTGNYNSPLHF	TGTGCCAGCAGTTTAGCCGGGACAGGGAATTATAATTCACCCCTCCACTTT
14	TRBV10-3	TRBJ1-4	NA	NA	CATGEQATIEKLFF	TGTGCCACAGGGGAACAGGCGACGATTGAAAAACTGTTTTTT
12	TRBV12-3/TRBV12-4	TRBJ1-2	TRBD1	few	CASYGTEIGYTF	TGTGCCAGCTACGGGACAGAGATTGGCTACACCTTC
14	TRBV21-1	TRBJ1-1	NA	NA	CASRKGGMNTEAFF	TGTGCCAGCAGGAAAGGGGGAATGAACACTGAAGCTTTCTTT
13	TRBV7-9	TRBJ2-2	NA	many	CASSLDGTGELFF	TGTGCCAGCAGCTTAGATGGCACCGGGGAGCTGTTTTTT
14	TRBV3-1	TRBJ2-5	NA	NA	CASSQVLVEETQYF	TGTGCCAGCAGCCAAGTACTAGTCGAAGAGACCCAGTACTTC
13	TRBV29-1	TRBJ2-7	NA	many	CSVEEGRVFEQYF	TGCAGCGTTGAAGAGGGCAGGGTTTTCGAGCAGTACTTC
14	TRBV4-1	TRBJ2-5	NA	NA	CATRGLPTSETQYF	TGCGCCACCAGGGGACTACCTACATCAGAGACCCAGTACTTC
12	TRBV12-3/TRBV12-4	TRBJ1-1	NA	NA	CASSGDSAGLIF	TGTGCCAGCAGCGGCGACAGTGCGGGGCTAATCTTT
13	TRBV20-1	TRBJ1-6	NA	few	CSARGAANSPLHF	TGCAGTGCTAGGGGGGCAGCGAATTCACCCCTCCACTTT
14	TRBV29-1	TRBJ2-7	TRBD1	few	CSVDVGQGAYEQYF	TGCAGCGTTGACGTAGGACAGGGGGCTTACGAGCAGTACTTC
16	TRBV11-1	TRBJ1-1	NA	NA	CASNPQGVEGNTEAFF	TGTGCCAGCAACCCGCAGGGAGTTGAGGGGAACACTGAAGCTTTCTTT
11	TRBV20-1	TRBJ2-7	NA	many	CSTDTAYEQYF	TGCAGTACCGACACAGCCTACGAGCAGTACTTC
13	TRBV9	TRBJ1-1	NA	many	CASSVDRNTEAFF	TGTGCCAGCAGCGTAGACAGGAACACTGAAGCTTTCTTT
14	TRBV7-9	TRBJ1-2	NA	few	CASSLGAGASGYTF	TGTGCCAGCAGCTTAGGGGCAGGGGCGAGTGGCTACACCTTC
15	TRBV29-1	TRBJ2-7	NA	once	CSVGVQGGNFYEQYF	TGCAGCGTTGGGGTACAGGGGGGGAACTTCTACGAGCAGTACTTC
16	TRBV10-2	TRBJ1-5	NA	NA	CASSYLSRGRNQPQHF	TGTGCCAGCAGTTACTTGTCTCGGGGACGGAATCAGCCCCAGCATTTT
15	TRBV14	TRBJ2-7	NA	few	CASSRVDTSSYEQYF	TGTGCCAGCAGCCGTGTGGACACGAGCTCCTACGAGCAGTACTTC
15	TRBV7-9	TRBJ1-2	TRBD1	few	CASSFSGTDVYGYTF	TGTGCCAGCAGCTTTAGCGGGACAGACGTCTATGGCTACACCTTC
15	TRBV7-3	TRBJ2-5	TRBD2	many	CASSHSGRPGETQYF	TGTGCCAGCAGCCATAGCGGGAGGCCTGGAGAGACCCAGTACTTC
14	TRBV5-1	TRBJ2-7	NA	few	CASSFIGQIYEQYF	TGCGCCAGCAGCTTTATCGGACAAATCTACGAGCAGTACTTC
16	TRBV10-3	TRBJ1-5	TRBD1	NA	CASRSYSDRDDQPQHF	TGTGCCAGCAGGAGTTATTCGGACAGGGACGATCAGCCCCAGCATTTT
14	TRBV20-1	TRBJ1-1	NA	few	CSARRGGQNTEAFF	TGCAGTGCTCGCCGGGGAGGCCAGAACACTGAAGCTTTCTTT
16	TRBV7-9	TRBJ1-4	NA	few	CASSLAGPITNEKLFF	TGTGCCAGCAGCTTAGCAGGGCCGATAACTAATGAAAAACTGTTTTTT
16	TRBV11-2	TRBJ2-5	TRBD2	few	CASSLEGRGEGETQYF	TGTGCCAGCAGCTTAGAAGGGCGGGGGGAGGGAGAGACCCAGTACTTC
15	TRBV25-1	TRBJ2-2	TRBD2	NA	CASRPAGANTGELFF	TGTGCCAGCAGACCAGCGGGAGCGAACACCGGGGAGCTGTTTTTT
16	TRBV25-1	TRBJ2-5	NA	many	CASSESRVVVAETQYF	TGTGCCAGCAGTGAATCCAGAGTGGTGGTGGCTGAGACCCAGTACTTC
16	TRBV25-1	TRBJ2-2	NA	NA	CASSQLSQGDTGELFF	TGTGCCAGCAGCCAACTAAGTCAGGGAGACACCGGGGAGCTGTTTTTT
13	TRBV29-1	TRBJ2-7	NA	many	CSVEFGRPYEQYF	TGCAGCGTTGAGTTCGGCAGACCCTACGAGCAGTACTTC
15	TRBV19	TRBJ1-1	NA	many	CASMLSGYMNTEAFF	TGTGCCAGTATGTTGAGCGGTTACATGAACACTGAAGCTTTCTTT
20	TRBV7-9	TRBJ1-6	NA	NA	CASSPYLTARTGSYNSPLHF	TGTGCCAGCAGTCCCTATCTTACCGCCCGAACAGGCTCCTATAATTCACCCCTCCACTTT
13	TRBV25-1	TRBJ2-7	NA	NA	CASSEFGGREQYF	TGTGCCAGCAGTGAATTCGGAGGGAGGGAGCAGTACTTC